This is a list of T cell receptor beta chains from one sample in a study of blood T cell repertoires in COVID-19. Clones were read by immunoSEQ multiplex PCR, and TCRdb kept only the in-frame ones, dropping some. Of under 95,000 clones listed, around four fifths are singletons. Specimen: peripheral blood. Receptors were obtained from a human donor in a cohort sampled during active COVID-19. The CDR3 runs from the conserved cysteine through the conserved F or W. The D gene is left open where the match is weak.

TRBV10-3	TRBJ2-3	TRBD2	CASGLAGDTDTQYF
TRBV3-1/TRBV3-2	TRBJ1-3	NA	CASSLQTASSGNTIYF
TRBV7-9	TRBJ2-1	NA	CASSLWGRYNEQFF
TRBV5-1	TRBJ1-1	NA	CASSSLGGMNTEAFF
TRBV3-1/TRBV3-2	TRBJ2-5	TRBD2	CASSQDSPGLAGLFQETQYF
TRBV11-1	TRBJ2-5	TRBD1	CASSRGDRSAPYF
TRBV5-1	TRBJ2-2	TRBD2	CASYRTSGAGELFF
TRBV28	TRBJ2-5	TRBD2	CASSSLAGGETQYF
TRBV30	TRBJ1-4	TRBD1	CAWDRGPNEKLFF
TRBV7-8	TRBJ2-7	NA	CASSSRDNSYEQYF
TRBV2	TRBJ2-7	TRBD2	CASDSGGAREQYF
TRBV2	TRBJ2-2	TRBD2	CASSEASGRGNTGELFF
TRBV7-2	TRBJ2-2	NA	CASSLEWISVTNTGELFF
TRBV9	TRBJ1-2	NA	CASSAQPGGAGGTSYGYTF
TRBV30	TRBJ2-7	TRBD2	CAWSVLAGGPGLEQYF
TRBV19	TRBJ1-1	NA	CASSIQEANTEAFF
TRBV29-1	TRBJ1-1	NA	CSVGRTGGAFF
TRBV28	TRBJ2-2	NA	CASSPHNPGGTGELFF
TRBV5-4	TRBJ2-7	NA	CASSLRGFSYEQYF
TRBV2	TRBJ2-7	TRBD1	CASIALGTGVSYEQYF
TRBV9	TRBJ2-7	TRBD1	CASSVDRQGPYEQYF
TRBV6-5	TRBJ1-6	TRBD1	CASSYRQGGSPLHF
TRBV5-1	TRBJ1-1	NA	CASSLGSQNTEAFF
TRBV9	TRBJ2-1	NA	CASSVDPVTASQFF
TRBV11-2	TRBJ2-3	NA	CASSLDNSRVF
TRBV2	TRBJ2-6	NA	CASRRLASGANVLTF
TRBV12-3/TRBV12-4	TRBJ1-2	TRBD1	CASSLGRGQGYTF
TRBV5-1	TRBJ2-7	TRBD1	CASSLGQGNEQYF
TRBV12-3/TRBV12-4	TRBJ2-1	NA	CASSLLRYNEQFF
TRBV5-4	TRBJ2-1	NA	CASSIGGGAYNEQFF
TRBV27	TRBJ1-5	NA	CASSLGAGQPYSNQPQHF
TRBV18	TRBJ2-7	TRBD1	CASSPDRFKIRDEQYF
TRBV2	TRBJ2-5	TRBD2	CASQGLAETQYF
TRBV2	TRBJ1-3	NA	CASSGPNSGNTIYF
TRBV28	TRBJ2-7	NA	CASSLSGYEQYF
TRBV7-8	TRBJ2-5	TRBD2	CATSPSGGGAQYF
TRBV19	TRBJ1-3	NA	CASSISRHSGNTIYF
TRBV24-1	TRBJ1-3	NA	CATSDSTGSGNTIYF
TRBV7-8	TRBJ1-4	TRBD1	CASSLLDRVREKLFF
TRBV28	TRBJ2-4	TRBD2	CASSTRGPGGTKNIQYF
TRBV5-5	TRBJ2-5	TRBD1	CASSFGLSGGMGETQYF
TRBV7-9	TRBJ2-7	TRBD1	CASSLVGTGNEQYF
TRBV18	TRBJ2-1	TRBD2	CASSLTSGRLSVEQFF
TRBV7-2	TRBJ1-4	TRBD1	CASSLGSGGGGEKLFF
TRBV7-7	TRBJ2-2	TRBD2	CASSLATSGSNTGELFF
TRBV15	TRBJ2-5	TRBD2	CATSRGGGRQETQYF
TRBV5-1	TRBJ2-5	TRBD1	CASSFLQGAQETQYF
TRBV28	TRBJ1-2	NA	CASSLVRYGYTF
TRBV29-1	TRBJ1-5	TRBD1	CSVQGDSNQPQHF
TRBV6-4	TRBJ2-1	NA	CASSVRLANYNEQFF
TRBV7-6	TRBJ1-1	NA	CASSAGQNTEAFF
TRBV5-8	TRBJ2-1	NA	CASIQVRDNYNEQFF
TRBV18	TRBJ2-1	TRBD2	CASSPPASGYNEQFF
TRBV28	TRBJ2-1	TRBD1	CASRTGGGISEQFF
TRBV18	TRBJ1-1	TRBD1	CASSPRTGQNTEAFF
TRBV7-8	TRBJ2-7	TRBD1	CASSLRDRISYEQYF
TRBV2	TRBJ2-7	TRBD1	CASKPPGQGVHEQYF
TRBV7-2	TRBJ1-6	NA	CASSLAEGGLPLHF
TRBV10-3	TRBJ2-2	NA	CATRLGTSTGELFF